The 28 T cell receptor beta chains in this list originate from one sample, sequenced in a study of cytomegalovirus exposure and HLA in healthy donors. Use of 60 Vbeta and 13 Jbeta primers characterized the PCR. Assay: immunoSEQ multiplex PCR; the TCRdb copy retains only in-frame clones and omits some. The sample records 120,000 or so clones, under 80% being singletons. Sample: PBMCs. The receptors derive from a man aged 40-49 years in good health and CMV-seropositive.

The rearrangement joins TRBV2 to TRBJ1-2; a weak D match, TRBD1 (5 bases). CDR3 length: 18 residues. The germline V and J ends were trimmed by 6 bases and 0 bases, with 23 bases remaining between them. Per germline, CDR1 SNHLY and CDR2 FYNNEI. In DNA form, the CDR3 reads TGTGCCAGCAGCTATCGGACACCCCCCGGTGGGGCTAACTATGGCTACACCTTC. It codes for CASSYRTPPGGANYGYTF.

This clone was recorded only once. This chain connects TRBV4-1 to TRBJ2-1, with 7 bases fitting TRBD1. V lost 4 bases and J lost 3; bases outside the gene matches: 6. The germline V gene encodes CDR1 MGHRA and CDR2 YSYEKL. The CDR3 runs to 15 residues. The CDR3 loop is CASSPGTEVYNEQFF. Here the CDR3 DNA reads TGCGCCAGCAGCCCCGGGACAGAAGTCTACAATGAGCAGTTCTTC.

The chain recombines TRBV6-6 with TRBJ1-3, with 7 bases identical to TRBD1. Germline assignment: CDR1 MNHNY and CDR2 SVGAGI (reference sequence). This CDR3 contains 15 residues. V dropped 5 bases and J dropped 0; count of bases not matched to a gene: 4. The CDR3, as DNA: TGTGCCAGCAGTCCGACAGGGCCCTCTGGAAACACCATATATTTT. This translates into CASSPTGPSGNTIYF.

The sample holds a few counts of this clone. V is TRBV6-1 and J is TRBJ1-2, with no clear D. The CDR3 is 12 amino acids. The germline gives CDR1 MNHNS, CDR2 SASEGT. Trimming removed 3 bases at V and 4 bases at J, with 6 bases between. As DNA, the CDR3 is TGTGCCAGCAGTGATGCGGCCTATGGCTACACCTTC. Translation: CASSDAAYGYTF.

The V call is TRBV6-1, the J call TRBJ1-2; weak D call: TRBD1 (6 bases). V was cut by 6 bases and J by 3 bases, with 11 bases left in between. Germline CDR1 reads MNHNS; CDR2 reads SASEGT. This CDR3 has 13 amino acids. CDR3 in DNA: TGTGCCAGCAGCCAGGACAGATACTATGGCTACACCTTC. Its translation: CASSQDRYYGYTF.

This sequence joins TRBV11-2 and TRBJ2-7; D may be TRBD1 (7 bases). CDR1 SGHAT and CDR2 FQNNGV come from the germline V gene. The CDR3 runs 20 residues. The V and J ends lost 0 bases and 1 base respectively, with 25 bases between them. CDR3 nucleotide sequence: TGTGCCAGCAGCTTAGAGCGTGGTCAGACAGGGCTAGCGCTATCCTACGAGCAGTACTTC. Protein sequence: CASSLERGQTGLALSYEQYF.

The CDR3 here is CASSPPGLDEQFF. The DNA for the CDR3 is TGTGCCAGCAGCCCCCCCGGGTTGGATGAGCAGTTCTTC. The V and J genes are TRBV7-3 and TRBJ2-1; no firm D call. Deletions cut 5 bases from V and 8 bases from J, with 13 bases between. The V gene's germline CDR1 is SGHTA and CDR2 FQGTGA. This CDR3 has 13 amino acids.

The CDR3 nucleotides read TGTGCCAGCAGTCCGGGGGACAGACACACCGGGGAGCTGTTTTTT. Translated, it gives CASSPGDRHTGELFF. The chain carries TRBV28 and TRBJ2-2, with D tentatively TRBD1 (7 bases). V was trimmed by 5 bases and J by 3 bases, leaving 13 bases between them. The CDR3 extends over 15 amino acids. CDR1 MDHEN and CDR2 SYDVKM come from the germline V gene.

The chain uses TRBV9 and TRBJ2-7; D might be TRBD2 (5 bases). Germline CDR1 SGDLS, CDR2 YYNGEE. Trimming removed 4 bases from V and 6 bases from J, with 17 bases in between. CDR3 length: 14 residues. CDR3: CASSSMAPEGEQYF. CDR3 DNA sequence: TGTGCCAGCAGCTCTATGGCACCTGAGGGCGAGCAGTACTTC.

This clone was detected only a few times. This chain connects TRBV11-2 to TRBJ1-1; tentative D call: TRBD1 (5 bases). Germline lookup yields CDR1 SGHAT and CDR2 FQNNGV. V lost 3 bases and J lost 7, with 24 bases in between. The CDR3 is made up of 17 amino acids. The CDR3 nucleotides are TGTGCCAGCAGCTTCGGCCGCAGGGTGCGAACCTCTAATGAAGCTTTCTTT. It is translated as CASSFGRRVRTSNEAFF.

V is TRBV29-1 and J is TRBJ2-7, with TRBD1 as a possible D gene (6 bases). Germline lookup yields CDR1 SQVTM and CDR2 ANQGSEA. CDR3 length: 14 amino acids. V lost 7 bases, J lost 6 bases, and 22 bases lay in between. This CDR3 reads CSARSGVLKSEQYF. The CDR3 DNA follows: TGCAGCGCTCGATCAGGGGTGTTGAAGTCCGAGCAGTACTTC.

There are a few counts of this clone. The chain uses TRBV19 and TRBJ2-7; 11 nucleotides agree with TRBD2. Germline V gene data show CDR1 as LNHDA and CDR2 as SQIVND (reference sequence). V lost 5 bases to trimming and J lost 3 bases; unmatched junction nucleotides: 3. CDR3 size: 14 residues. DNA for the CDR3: TGTGCCAGTAGTGTACTAGCGGGAGACTACGAGCAGTACTTC. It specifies CASSVLAGDYEQYF.

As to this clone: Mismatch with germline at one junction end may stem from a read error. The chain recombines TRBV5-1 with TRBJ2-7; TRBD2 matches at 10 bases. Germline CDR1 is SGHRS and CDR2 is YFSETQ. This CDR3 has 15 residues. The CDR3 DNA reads TGCGCCAGCACCTTGTCCAGCGGGAGGGCAAGTGAGCAGTACTTC. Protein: CASTLSSGRASEQYF.

CDR3 region: CASSVMGLSNQPQHF. CDR3 DNA sequence: TGTGCCAGCAGTGTAATGGGGCTTAGCAATCAGCCCCAGCATTTT. The gene calls are TRBV6-6 and TRBJ1-5; tentative D call: TRBD1 (5 bases). Germline loops: CDR1 MNHNY, CDR2 SVGAGI (reference sequence). The CDR3 consists of 15 residues. V lost 5 bases and J 0 bases, leaving 11 bases between the germline ends.

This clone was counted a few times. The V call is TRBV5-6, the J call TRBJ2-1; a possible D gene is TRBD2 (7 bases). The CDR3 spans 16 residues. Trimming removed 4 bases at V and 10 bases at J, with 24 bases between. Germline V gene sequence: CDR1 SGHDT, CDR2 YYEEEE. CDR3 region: CASSIGRRGGPREQFF. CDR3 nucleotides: TGTGCCAGCAGCATCGGTAGGAGGGGGGGCCCCCGCGAGCAGTTCTTC.

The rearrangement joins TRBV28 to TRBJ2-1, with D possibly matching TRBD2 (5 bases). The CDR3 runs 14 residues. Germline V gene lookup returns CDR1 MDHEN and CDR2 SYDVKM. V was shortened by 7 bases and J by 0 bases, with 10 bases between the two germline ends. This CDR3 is CASTDWSSYNEQFF. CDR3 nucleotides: TGTGCCAGCACGGACTGGAGCTCCTACAATGAGCAGTTCTTC.

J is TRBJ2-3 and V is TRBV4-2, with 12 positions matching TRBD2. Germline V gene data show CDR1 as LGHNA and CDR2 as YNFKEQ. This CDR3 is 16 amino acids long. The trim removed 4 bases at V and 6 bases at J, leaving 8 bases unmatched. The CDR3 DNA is TGTGCCAGCAGCCGTATTCTAGCGGGAGGGCCGGATACGCAGTATTTT. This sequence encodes CASSRILAGGPDTQYF.

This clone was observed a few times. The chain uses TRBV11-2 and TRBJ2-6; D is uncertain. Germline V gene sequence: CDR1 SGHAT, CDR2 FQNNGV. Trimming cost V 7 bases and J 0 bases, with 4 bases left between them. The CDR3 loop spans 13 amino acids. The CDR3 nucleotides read TGTGCCAGCACCCTCTCTGGGGCCAACGTCCTGACTTTC. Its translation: CASTLSGANVLTF. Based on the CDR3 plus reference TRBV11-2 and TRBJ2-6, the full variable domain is EAGVAQSPRYKIIEKRQSVAFWCNPISGHATLYWYQQILGQGPKLLIQFQNNGVVDDSQLPKDRFSAERLKGVDSTLKIQPAKLEDSAVYLCASTLSGANVLTFGAGSRLTVL.

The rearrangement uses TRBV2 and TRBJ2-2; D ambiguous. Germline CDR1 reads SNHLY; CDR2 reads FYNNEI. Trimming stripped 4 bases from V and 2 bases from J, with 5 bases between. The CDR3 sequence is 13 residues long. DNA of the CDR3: TGTGCCAGCAGTGTTACAAACACCGGGGAGCTGTTTTTT. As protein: CASSVTNTGELFF. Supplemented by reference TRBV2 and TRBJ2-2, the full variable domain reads EPEVTQTPSHQVTQMGQEVILRCVPISNHLYFYWYRQILGQKVEFLVSFYNNEISEKSEIFDDQFSVERPDGSNFTLKIRSTKLEDSAMYFCASSVTNTGELFFGEGSRLTVL.

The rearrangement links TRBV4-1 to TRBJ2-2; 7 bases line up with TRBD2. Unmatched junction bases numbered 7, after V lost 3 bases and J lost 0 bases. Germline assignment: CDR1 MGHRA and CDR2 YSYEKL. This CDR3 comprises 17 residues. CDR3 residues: CASSHLTSAANTGELFF. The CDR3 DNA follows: TGCGCCAGCAGCCACCTTACTAGCGCAGCGAACACCGGGGAGCTGTTTTTT.

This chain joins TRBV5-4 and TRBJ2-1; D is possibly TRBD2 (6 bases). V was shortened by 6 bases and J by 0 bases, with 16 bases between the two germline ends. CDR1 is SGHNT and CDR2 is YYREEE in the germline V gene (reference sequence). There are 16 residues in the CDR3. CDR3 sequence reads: CASTPLTGSSYNEQFF. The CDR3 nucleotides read TGTGCCAGCACGCCACTTACCGGGAGCTCCTACAATGAGCAGTTCTTC.

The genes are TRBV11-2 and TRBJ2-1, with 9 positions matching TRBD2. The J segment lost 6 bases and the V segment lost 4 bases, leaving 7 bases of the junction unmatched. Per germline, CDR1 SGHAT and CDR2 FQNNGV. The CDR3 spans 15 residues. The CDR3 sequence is CASSSLAGAVNEQFF. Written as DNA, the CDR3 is TGTGCCAGCAGCTCCTTAGCGGGGGCAGTCAATGAGCAGTTCTTC.

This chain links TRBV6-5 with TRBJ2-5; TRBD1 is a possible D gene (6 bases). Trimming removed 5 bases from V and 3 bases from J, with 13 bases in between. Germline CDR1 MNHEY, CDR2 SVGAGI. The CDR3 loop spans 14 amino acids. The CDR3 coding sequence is TGTGCCAGCAGTCACTGGGACATCGAAGAGACCCAGTACTTC. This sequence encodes CASSHWDIEETQYF.

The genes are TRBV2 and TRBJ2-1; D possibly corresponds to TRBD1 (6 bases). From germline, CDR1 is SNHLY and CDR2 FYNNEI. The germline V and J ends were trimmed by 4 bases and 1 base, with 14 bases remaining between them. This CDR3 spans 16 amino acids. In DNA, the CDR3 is TGTGCCAGCAGTGGAAAGACAGGAGGATCCTACAATGAGCAGTTCTTC. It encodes CASSGKTGGSYNEQFF.

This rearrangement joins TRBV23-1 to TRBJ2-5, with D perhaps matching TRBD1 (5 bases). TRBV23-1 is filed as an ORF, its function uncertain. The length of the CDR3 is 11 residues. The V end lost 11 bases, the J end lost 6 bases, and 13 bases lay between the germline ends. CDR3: CAPLRDKTQYF. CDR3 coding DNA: TGCGCCCCTCTCAGGGATAAGACCCAGTACTTC.

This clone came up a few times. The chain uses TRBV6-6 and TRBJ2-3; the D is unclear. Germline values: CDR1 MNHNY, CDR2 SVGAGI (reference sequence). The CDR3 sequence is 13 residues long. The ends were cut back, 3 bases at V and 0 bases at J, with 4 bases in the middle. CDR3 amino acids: CASSYSSTDTQYF. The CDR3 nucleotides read TGTGCCAGCAGTTATTCTAGCACAGATACGCAGTATTTT.

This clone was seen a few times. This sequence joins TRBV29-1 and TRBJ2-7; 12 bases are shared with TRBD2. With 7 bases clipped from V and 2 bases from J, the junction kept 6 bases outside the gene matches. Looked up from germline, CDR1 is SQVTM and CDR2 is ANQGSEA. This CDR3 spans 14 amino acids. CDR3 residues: CSAKLAGGTYEQYF. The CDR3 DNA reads TGCAGCGCCAAACTAGCGGGAGGTACCTACGAGCAGTACTTC.

This CDR3 is CASSQESGGPGLVQYQETQYF. CDR3 nucleotide sequence: TGTGCCAGCAGCCAAGAATCGGGGGGACCGGGTCTCGTCCAATATCAAGAGACCCAGTACTTC. This chain uses TRBV4-2 with TRBJ2-5; 7 bases fit TRBD2. V shed 0 bases and J 2 bases; nucleotides not matched to a gene: 21. The CDR3 length is 21 residues. From germline, CDR1 is LGHNA and CDR2 YNFKEQ.